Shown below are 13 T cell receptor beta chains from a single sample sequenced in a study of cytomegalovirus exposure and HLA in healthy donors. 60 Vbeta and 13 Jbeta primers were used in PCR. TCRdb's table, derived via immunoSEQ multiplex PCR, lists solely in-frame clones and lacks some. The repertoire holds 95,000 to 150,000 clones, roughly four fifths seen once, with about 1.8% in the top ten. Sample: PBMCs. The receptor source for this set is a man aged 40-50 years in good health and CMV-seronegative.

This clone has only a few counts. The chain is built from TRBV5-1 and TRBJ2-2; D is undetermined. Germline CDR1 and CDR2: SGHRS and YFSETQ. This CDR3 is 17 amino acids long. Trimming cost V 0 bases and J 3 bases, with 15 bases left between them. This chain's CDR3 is CASSLVLATAYTGELFF. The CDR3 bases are TGCGCCAGCAGCTTGGTTTTGGCAACCGCCTACACCGGGGAGCTGTTTTTT.

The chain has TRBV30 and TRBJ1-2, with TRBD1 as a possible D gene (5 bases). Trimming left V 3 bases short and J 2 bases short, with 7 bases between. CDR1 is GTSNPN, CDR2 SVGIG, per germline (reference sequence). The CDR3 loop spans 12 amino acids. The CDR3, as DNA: TGTGCCTGGAGCGGGGGAAACTATGGCTACACCTTC. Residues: CAWSGGNYGYTF.

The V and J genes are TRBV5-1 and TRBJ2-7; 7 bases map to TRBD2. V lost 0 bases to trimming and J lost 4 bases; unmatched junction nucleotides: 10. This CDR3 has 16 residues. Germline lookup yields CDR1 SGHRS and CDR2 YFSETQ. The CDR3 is CASSLGPRGVQYEQYF. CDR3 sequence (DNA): TGCGCCAGCAGCTTGGGGCCTCGGGGGGTACAGTACGAGCAGTACTTC.

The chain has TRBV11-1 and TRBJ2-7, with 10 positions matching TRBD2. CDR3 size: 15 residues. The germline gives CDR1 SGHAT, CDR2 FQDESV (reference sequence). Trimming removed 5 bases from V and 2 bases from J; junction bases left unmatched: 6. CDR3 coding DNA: TGTGCCAGCAGCCGAAGGACTAGCGGACCCTACGAGCAGTACTTC. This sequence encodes CASSRRTSGPYEQYF.

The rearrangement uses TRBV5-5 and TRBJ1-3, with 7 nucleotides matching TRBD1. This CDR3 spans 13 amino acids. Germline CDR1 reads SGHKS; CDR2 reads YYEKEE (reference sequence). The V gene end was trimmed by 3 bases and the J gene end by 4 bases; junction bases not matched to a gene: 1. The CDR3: CASSWGQGNTIYF. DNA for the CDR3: TGTGCCAGCAGCTGGGGACAGGGAAACACCATATATTTT.

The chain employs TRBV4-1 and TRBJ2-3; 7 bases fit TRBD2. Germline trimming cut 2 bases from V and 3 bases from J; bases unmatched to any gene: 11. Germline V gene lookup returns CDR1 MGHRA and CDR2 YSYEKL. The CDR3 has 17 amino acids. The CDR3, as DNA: TGCGCCAGCAGCCAACAAGAGGGGAGGACTAGTACAGATACGCAGTATTTT. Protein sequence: CASSQQEGRTSTDTQYF.

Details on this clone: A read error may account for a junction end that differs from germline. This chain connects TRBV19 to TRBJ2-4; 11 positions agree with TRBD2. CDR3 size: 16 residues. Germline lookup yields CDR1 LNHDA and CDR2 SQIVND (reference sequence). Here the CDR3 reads CASRGLAALAKNSQYF. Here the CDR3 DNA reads TGTGCCAGTAGGGGACTAGCGGCCTTAGCCAAAAACAGTCAGTACTTC.

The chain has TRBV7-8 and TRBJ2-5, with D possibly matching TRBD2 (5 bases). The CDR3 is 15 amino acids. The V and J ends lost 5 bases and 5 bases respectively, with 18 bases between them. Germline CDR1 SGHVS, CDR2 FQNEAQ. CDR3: CASSQRTYGGETQYF. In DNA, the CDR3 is TGTGCCAGCAGCCAAAGGACCTACGGCGGGGAGACCCAGTACTTC.

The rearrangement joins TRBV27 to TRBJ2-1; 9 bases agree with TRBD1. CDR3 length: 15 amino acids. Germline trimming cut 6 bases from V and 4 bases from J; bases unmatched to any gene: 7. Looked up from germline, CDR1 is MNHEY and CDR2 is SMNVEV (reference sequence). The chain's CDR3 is CASRGQGYNYNEQFF. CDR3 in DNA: TGTGCCAGCAGGGGACAGGGCTACAATTACAATGAGCAGTTCTTC.

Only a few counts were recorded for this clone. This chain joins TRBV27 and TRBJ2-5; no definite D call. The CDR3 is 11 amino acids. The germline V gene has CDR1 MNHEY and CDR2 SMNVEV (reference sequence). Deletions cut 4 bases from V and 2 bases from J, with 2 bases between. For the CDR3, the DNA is TGTGCCAGCAGTTCTCAAGAGACCCAGTACTTC. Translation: CASSSQETQYF.

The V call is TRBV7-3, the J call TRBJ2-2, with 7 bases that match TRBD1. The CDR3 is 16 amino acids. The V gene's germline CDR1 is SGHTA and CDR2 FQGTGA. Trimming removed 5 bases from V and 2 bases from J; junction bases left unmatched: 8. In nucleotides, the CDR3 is TGTGCCAGCAGCAACTCGGGACAGATAAACACCGGGGAGCTGTTTTTT. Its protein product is CASSNSGQINTGELFF.

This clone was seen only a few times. CDR3 DNA: TGTGCCAGTAGTATAGGCGGAGCCACCTACGAGCAGTACTTC. Its translation is CASSIGGATYEQYF. The chain uses TRBV19 and TRBJ2-7; D remains unclear. The CDR3 spans 14 residues. V was shortened by 1 base and J by 2 bases, with 9 bases between the two germline ends. Germline V gene data show CDR1 as LNHDA and CDR2 as SQIVND (reference sequence).

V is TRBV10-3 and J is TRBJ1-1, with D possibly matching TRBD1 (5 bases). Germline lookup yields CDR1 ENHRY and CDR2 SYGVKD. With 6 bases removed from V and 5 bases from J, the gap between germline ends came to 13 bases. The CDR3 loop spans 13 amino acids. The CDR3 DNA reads TGTGCCATCAGGGGGGGGGAGGGGACTGAAGCTTTCTTT. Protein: CAIRGGEGTEAFF.